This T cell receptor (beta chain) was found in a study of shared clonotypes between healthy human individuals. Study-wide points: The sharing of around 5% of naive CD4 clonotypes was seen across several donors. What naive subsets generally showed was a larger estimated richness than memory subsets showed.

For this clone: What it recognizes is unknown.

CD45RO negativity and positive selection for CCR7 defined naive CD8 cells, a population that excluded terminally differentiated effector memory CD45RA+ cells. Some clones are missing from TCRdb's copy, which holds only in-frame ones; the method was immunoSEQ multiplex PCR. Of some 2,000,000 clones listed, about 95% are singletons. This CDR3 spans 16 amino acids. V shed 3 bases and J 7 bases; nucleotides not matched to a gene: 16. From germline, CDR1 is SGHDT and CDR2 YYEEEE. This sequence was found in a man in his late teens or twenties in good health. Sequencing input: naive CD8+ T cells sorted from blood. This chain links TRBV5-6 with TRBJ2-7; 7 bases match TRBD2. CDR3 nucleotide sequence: TGTGCCAGCAGCTCCCGGGGGTGGGCGGGAGTAGATGAGCAGTACTTC. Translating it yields CASSSRGWAGVDEQYF.